These T cell receptor beta chains were read from a single sample in a study of CD8 T cells in Susac syndrome. One entry per CDR3 protein results from TCRdb running MiXCR on the immunoSEQ multiplex PCR reads. The profile covers roughly 300,000 distinct CDR3 sequences, with around 84% appearing a single time and about 0.11% taken by the ten largest. Sample: CD8+ T cells from PBMCs. These receptors originate from a human donor with multiple sclerosis. Both conserved end residues are part of each CDR3. The D gene is left open where the match is weak. For some rows the clone size is stated as once, few or many, or as a class when expanded; others skip it.

cdr3_nt	cdr3_aa	d_call	j_call	v_call	clone_size
TGTGCCAGCAGCTCATCAGGCGTACAAACCGGGGAGCTGTTTTTT	CASSSSGVQTGELFF	NA	TRBJ2-2	TRBV7-9	NA
TGTGCCAGCAGCTGGGATAAGGGAATGGATGGCTACACCTTC	CASSWDKGMDGYTF	NA	TRBJ1-2	TRBV13	NA
TGTGCCAGCAGTGAAACCCGGGACGAGCAGTACTTC	CASSETRDEQYF	NA	TRBJ2-7	TRBV25-1	few
TGTGCCATCAGTGAGTGGGATGTTTATGGCTACACCTTC	CAISEWDVYGYTF	NA	TRBJ1-2	TRBV10-3	NA
TGCGCCAGCAGCTGGGGACTAGCAGACTACAATGAGCAGTTCTTC	CASSWGLADYNEQFF	TRBD2	TRBJ2-1	TRBV10-2	NA
TGTGCCAGCAGTCAGTCTTGGGCCGCAGGCCAGCCCCAGCATTTT	CASSQSWAAGQPQHF	NA	TRBJ1-5	TRBV6-1	few
TGCGCCAGCAGTGAGTCAAATTCAGGGACTGGCTACACCTTC	CASSESNSGTGYTF	NA	TRBJ1-2	TRBV10-2	NA
TGTGCCAGCAGCCTTCGGGCCGGAGACAATGAGCAGTTCTTC	CASSLRAGDNEQFF	NA	TRBJ2-1	TRBV9	NA
TGCAGTGGAGGATCCCTGGGGCTCTACGAGCAGTACTTC	CSGGSLGLYEQYF	NA	TRBJ2-7	TRBV20-1	few
TGTGCCAGCAGTCGGGACTATTATGAGCAGTTCTTC	CASSRDYYEQFF	TRBD2	TRBJ2-1	TRBV6-5	NA
TGCAGCGTTGAAGTAGTGACAGGACCTATGCGGGACACCGGGGAGCTGTTTTTT	CSVEVVTGPMRDTGELFF	NA	TRBJ2-2	TRBV29-1	NA
TGTGCCAGCAGCAAGAATCAGCCCCAGCATTTT	CASSKNQPQHF	NA	TRBJ1-5	TRBV28	NA
TGTGCCAGCAGTGCCCGGGCCCAGAACACTGAAGCTTTCTTT	CASSARAQNTEAFF	NA	TRBJ1-1	TRBV6-4	NA
TGCGCCAGCAGCCAAGATGGGGCTATGCCGGGAAGGACAGATACGCAGTATTTT	CASSQDGAMPGRTDTQYF	NA	TRBJ2-3	TRBV4-1	NA
TGTGCCAGCAGCTTAGCGCGGGCGGACACCATATATTTT	CASSLARADTIYF	NA	TRBJ1-3	TRBV7-9	NA
TGTGCCAGCAGCTTGTGGGACAGGGGATACTACAATGAGCAGTTCTTC	CASSLWDRGYYNEQFF	TRBD1	TRBJ2-1	TRBV7-2	NA
TGTGCCAGCAGCCCCCCCCTAGCGCGGGAAATCAGTACACTCTACGAGCAGTACTTC	CASSPPLAREISTLYEQYF	NA	TRBJ2-7	TRBV11-2	NA
TGTGCCAGCAGAGGAAACGGGGACGGGGACACTGAAGCTTTCTTT	CASRGNGDGDTEAFF	NA	TRBJ1-1	TRBV27	NA
TGTGCCAGCAGCTCCCCGATCCTCCGAGAGACCCAGTACTTC	CASSSPILRETQYF	NA	TRBJ2-5	TRBV7-9	NA
TGTGCCAGCAGCGTAGCCGGAGGAGGACACAATGAGCAGTTCTTC	CASSVAGGGHNEQFF	NA	TRBJ2-1	TRBV9	NA
TGTGCCAGCAGACAGGGGGACTCCTACGAGCAGTACTTC	CASRQGDSYEQYF	TRBD1	TRBJ2-7	TRBV6-1	NA
TGCAGCGCCGGATCCGGTCAGATGAACACTGAAGCTTTCTTT	CSAGSGQMNTEAFF	NA	TRBJ1-1	TRBV29-1	NA
TGTGCCAGCAGCCCCGAGCCCTGGCGGGAGTACTATGAGCAGTTCTTC	CASSPEPWREYYEQFF	TRBD2	TRBJ2-1	TRBV7-8	NA
TGTGCCAGCAGTGAAGCGCCTGGTGGCTACACCTTC	CASSEAPGGYTF	NA	TRBJ1-2	TRBV2	NA
TGTGCCAGCAGACGACTAGCGGGGAACACAGATACGCAGTATTTT	CASRRLAGNTDTQYF	TRBD2	TRBJ2-3	TRBV7-9	NA
TGTGCCAGCAGCGGACGGACAGCCTCAGGAAACACCATATATTTT	CASSGRTASGNTIYF	NA	TRBJ1-3	TRBV9	NA
TGTGCTAGTGGATCCACAGGCCTCGAGGGCTACACCTTC	CASGSTGLEGYTF	NA	TRBJ1-2	TRBV12-5	NA
TGCGCCAGCAGTCAATCTCCTCTTCTGACAGGGGGCGACAAAAACATTCAGTACTTC	CASSQSPLLTGGDKNIQYF	TRBD1	TRBJ2-4	TRBV23-1	few
TGTGCCAGCAGTTTCAGTAATGCCAGGGCGGGGGTCGGGTCTGCCCAGACCCAGTACTTC	CASSFSNARAGVGSAQTQYF	TRBD2	TRBJ2-5	TRBV28	NA
TGTGCCAGTAGCGACTCAGACACTGAAGCTTTCTTT	CASSDSDTEAFF	NA	TRBJ1-1	TRBV19	NA
TGTGCCAGCAGCTTAGACAGGGGCTACGAGCAGTACTTC	CASSLDRGYEQYF	TRBD1	TRBJ2-7	TRBV27	many
TGTGCCAGCAGCTTAGGGGCGGGAGCCGACTTC	CASSLGAGADF	TRBD2	TRBJ2-7	TRBV7-9	few
TGTGCCAGCAACCAAGAGACCCAGTACTTC	CASNQETQYF	NA	TRBJ2-5	TRBV5-5	NA
TGTGCCAGTACCCCAGTCTCTGGGGCCAACGTCCTGACTTTC	CASTPVSGANVLTF	NA	TRBJ2-6	TRBV19	NA
TGCAGTGCTAGTGAGTACGAGCAGTACTTC	CSASEYEQYF	NA	TRBJ2-7	TRBV20-1	few
TGTGCCTGGAGTGTACTACAAGATACGCAGTATTTT	CAWSVLQDTQYF	NA	TRBJ2-3	TRBV30	NA
TGTGCCAGCAACGGGGCTGGTCGAACTAATGAAAAACTGTTTTTT	CASNGAGRTNEKLFF	NA	TRBJ1-4	TRBV27	NA
TGTGCCAGCAGCTCGGGAAAAGCGGGACTAGCCAAAAACATTCAGTACTTC	CASSSGKAGLAKNIQYF	TRBD2	TRBJ2-4	TRBV7-9	once
TGTGCCAGCAGCCCCCCTCTACAGGGCTGGGAGACCCAGTACTTC	CASSPPLQGWETQYF	NA	TRBJ2-5	TRBV3-1	NA
TGCAGTGCCAGACGGCGTTCCTGGGGTGAGCAGTTCTTC	CSARRRSWGEQFF	NA	TRBJ2-1	TRBV20-1	NA